The 10 T cell receptor beta chains below were found in one sample sequenced in a study of cytomegalovirus exposure and HLA in healthy donors. It was with 60 Vbeta and 13 Jbeta primers that the PCR ran. Assay used: immunoSEQ multiplex PCR; TCRdb lists only in-frame clones, some missing. The sample contains some 90,000 clones, just under 80% of which appear only once. The sample taken for sequencing was PBMCs. All receptors derive from a woman aged 40 to 50 in good health and CMV-seronegative.

This chain uses TRBV27 with TRBJ1-4; 7 bases map to TRBD1. The germline gives CDR1 MNHEY, CDR2 SMNVEV (reference sequence). With V trimmed by 0 bases and J by 5 bases, 9 bases remained unmatched. The CDR3 loop spans 17 amino acids. CDR3 sequence reads: CASSLSGGYTANEKLFF. Written as DNA, the CDR3 is TGTGCCAGCAGTTTATCAGGGGGCTATACTGCGAATGAAAAACTGTTTTTT.

This clone was observed once. This rearrangement joins TRBV7-2 to TRBJ2-7; a weak D match, TRBD2 (6 bases). CDR1 is SGHTA and CDR2 is FQGNSA in the germline V gene. The CDR3 length is 15 residues. V was pared by 1 base and J by 0 bases, with 10 bases between. CDR3 DNA sequence: TGTGCCAGCAGCTTAGAATGGAGGGCCTCCTACGAGCAGTACTTC. This sequence encodes CASSLEWRASYEQYF. The full variable domain, rest sourced from reference TRBV7-2 and TRBJ2-7, is GAGVSQSPSNKVTEKGKDVELRCDPISGHTALYWYRQSLGQGLEFLIYFQGNSAPDKSGLPSDRFSAERTGGSVSTLTIQRTQQEDSAVYLCASSLEWRASYEQYFGPGTRLTVT.

V usage is TRBV7-9 and J usage is TRBJ2-5, with 11 bases fitting TRBD2. The CDR3 runs 15 residues. The ends lost 1 base at V and 7 bases at J; junction bases unmatched: 5. The germline gives CDR1 SEHNR, CDR2 FQNEAQ (reference sequence). The CDR3 DNA reads as TGTGCCAGCAGCTTAGAACTAGCGGGAGATGCGACCCAGTACTTC. Amino acids: CASSLELAGDATQYF.

V usage is TRBV5-8 and J usage is TRBJ1-2, with 8 nucleotides matching TRBD1. The trim removed 4 bases at V and 3 bases at J, leaving 5 bases unmatched. Per germline, CDR1 SGHTS and CDR2 YDEGEE. The CDR3 has 14 amino acids. CDR3 DNA sequence: TGTGCCAGCAGCGTCCAGGGGGCGGACTATGGCTACACCTTC. It encodes CASSVQGADYGYTF.

This sequence joins TRBV11-3 and TRBJ2-5; TRBD2 agrees at 10 bases. Germline loops: CDR1 SGHNT, CDR2 YENEEA. The V gene end was trimmed by 1 base and the J gene end by 5 bases; junction bases not matched to a gene: 4. This CDR3 is built from 15 residues. The CDR3 here is CASSLGGTSEETQYF. CDR3 bases: TGTGCCAGCAGCTTAGGAGGGACTAGCGAGGAGACCCAGTACTTC.

The V gene is TRBV10-2, the J gene TRBJ2-7; a weak D match, TRBD1 (5 bases). CDR3 size: 12 residues. Trimming shortened V by 4 bases and J by 6 bases, and 10 bases separated the two germline ends. Germline lookup yields CDR1 WSHSY and CDR2 SAAADI. This CDR3 reads CASSVRAGEQYF. CDR3 DNA sequence: TGCGCCAGCAGTGTCAGGGCCGGCGAGCAGTACTTC.

This clone has only one observation. The rearrangement uses TRBV18 and TRBJ2-3; 9 nucleotides match TRBD2. The V and J ends lost 4 bases and 4 bases, in that order; junction bases with no gene match: 6. The CDR3 has 15 amino acids. CDR1 is KGHSH, CDR2 LQKENI, per germline. This chain's CDR3 is CASSLLLAGADTQYF. Here the CDR3 DNA reads TGTGCCAGCTCACTCCTACTAGCGGGTGCAGATACGCAGTATTTT. Drawing the rest from reference TRBV18 and TRBJ2-3, the complete variable domain is NAGVMQNPRHLVRRRGQEARLRCSPMKGHSHVYWYRQLPEEGLKFMVYLQKENIIDESGMPKERFSAEFPKEGPSILRIQQVVRGDSAAYFCASSLLLAGADTQYFGPGTRLTVL.

This chain joins TRBV27 and TRBJ1-4, with TRBD1 matching over 8 bases. Germline assignment: CDR1 MNHEY and CDR2 SMNVEV (reference sequence). Trimming at V came to 5 bases and at J to 9 bases, leaving 11 bases not matched to a gene. The CDR3 totals 15 residues. The DNA for the CDR3 is TGTGCCAGCAGTCCCGGGACAGGCGTCACGAAAAAACTGTTTTTT. Translated, it gives CASSPGTGVTKKLFF.

Turning to this clone: The germline gene is not matched at one end of the junction; a read error may be the cause. The chain joins TRBV7-7 to TRBJ2-3, with 7 bases lining up with TRBD1. The CDR3 spans 15 residues. Germline CDR1 is SSHAT and CDR2 is FNYEAQ (reference sequence). The CDR3 DNA sequence: TGTGCTAGCAGCTTAGGGGACAGATACACAGATACGCAGTATTTT. Encoded protein: CASSLGDRYTDTQYF.

This clone was counted a few times. One end of the junction fails to match germline, which may point to a read error. The chain has TRBV2 and TRBJ2-7; 7 bases align to TRBD1. Germline-derived CDR1 and CDR2 are SNHLY and FYNNEI. The CDR3 length is 10 residues. The CDR3 region has the DNA TGTGCCAGCGCAGGGGGTGAGCCTTGCTTC. Its translation: CASAGGEPCF.